This T cell receptor beta chain appears in the sequencing data of a study of cytomegalovirus exposure and HLA in healthy donors. Study-level background: When 398 donors were genotyped, over 80% of them were found to fall in the Caucasian-associated ancestry cluster. Points from the study as a whole: For cytomegalovirus status, the classifier reportedly gave diagnoses with high specificity and sensitivity.

With respect to this clone: Its target is not known.

PCR amplification relied on 60 Vbeta primers (plus 13 Jbeta primers). The protocol was immunoSEQ multiplex PCR, while the TCRdb copy is restricted to in-frame clones and leaves out a portion. Its clone listing holds around 190,000 clones. The sample was PBMCs. The receptor was isolated from a woman aged 25 to 39 in good health and CMV-seropositive.

The CDR3 is CAWSEGTILYGYTF. The CDR3, as DNA: TGTGCCTGGAGTGAGGGGACAATTCTCTATGGCTACACCTTC. This sequence joins TRBV30 and TRBJ1-2; possible D gene TRBD1, 6 bases. Germline V gives CDR1 GTSNPN, CDR2 SVGIG (reference sequence). The CDR3 has 14 residues. Trimming pared 1 base from V and 4 bases from J, leaving 13 bases between.